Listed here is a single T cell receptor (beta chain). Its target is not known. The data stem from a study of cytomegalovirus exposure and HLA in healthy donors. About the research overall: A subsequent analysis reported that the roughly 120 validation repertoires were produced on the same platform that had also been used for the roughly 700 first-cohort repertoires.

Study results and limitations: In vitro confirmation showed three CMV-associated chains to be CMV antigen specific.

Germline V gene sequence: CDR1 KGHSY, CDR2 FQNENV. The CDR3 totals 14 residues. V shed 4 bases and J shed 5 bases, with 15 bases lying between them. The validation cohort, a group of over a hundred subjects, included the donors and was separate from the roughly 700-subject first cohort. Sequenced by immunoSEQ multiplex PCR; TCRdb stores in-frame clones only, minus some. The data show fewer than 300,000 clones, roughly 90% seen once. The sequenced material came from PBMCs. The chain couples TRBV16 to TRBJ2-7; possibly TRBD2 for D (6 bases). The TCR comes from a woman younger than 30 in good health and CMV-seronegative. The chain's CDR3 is CASSPTYGSDEQYF. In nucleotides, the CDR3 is TGTGCCAGCAGCCCTACTTACGGGAGTGACGAGCAGTACTTC.